The clone carrying this TCR beta chain is medium-sized by share. This entry comes from a study of HIV-infected patients and healthy controls. Antiretroviral therapy had run roughly three months, about 14 weeks, before follow-up blood collection. No cell fractionation was done, so the repertoire covers all unsorted peripheral blood T cells. The V end lost 6 bases, the J end lost 4 bases, and 9 bases lay between the germline ends. The CDR3 contains 12 residues. Reverse transcription used around 500 ng RNA and constant-region primers for alpha and beta. Using multiplexing indices, alpha and beta chain libraries were generated apart by chain-specific third strand synthesis. One entry per CDR3 protein results from TCRdb running MiXCR on the 5' RACE reads. The table shows approximately 11,000 distinct CDR3 sequences, with around 5.4% occurring only once.

This sample comprised blood, obtained during antiretroviral therapy. The chain is built from TRBV12-3 or TRBV12-4 and TRBJ1-2; no reliable D call. This clonotype was sampled from an adult with HIV infection. The donor label of this sample is uncertain. CDR3 nucleotide sequence: TGTGCCAGCAGCCCTACCCTCTATGGCTACACCTTC. It encodes CASSPTLYGYTF.